This TCR beta chain appears in the sequencing data of a study of response to subunit inactivated influenza vaccine. TCRdb processed the RT-PCR reads anew with MiXCR; each CDR3 protein has one entry. This sample yields around 710,000 distinct CDR3 sequences, of which more than 11% are seen a single time; 5.5% to 8% belongs to the top ten. This clonotype was counted only a few times. The CDR3 length is 17 residues. The V segment lost 4 bases and the J segment 0 bases; nucleotides outside the gene matches: 11. CDR1 and CDR2 (germline): MDHEN, SYDVKM. The source of this sequence is a man aged 45-65 years who received an inactivated influenza vaccine. J is TRBJ1-1 and V is TRBV28; 7 bases align to TRBD1. The sample in question was PBMCs from blood, obtained roughly 2 weeks before vaccination. CDR3 region: CASSSYDRVRMNTEAFF. The CDR3 bases are TGTGCCAGCAGTTCATACGACAGGGTAAGGATGAACACTGAAGCTTTCTTT.